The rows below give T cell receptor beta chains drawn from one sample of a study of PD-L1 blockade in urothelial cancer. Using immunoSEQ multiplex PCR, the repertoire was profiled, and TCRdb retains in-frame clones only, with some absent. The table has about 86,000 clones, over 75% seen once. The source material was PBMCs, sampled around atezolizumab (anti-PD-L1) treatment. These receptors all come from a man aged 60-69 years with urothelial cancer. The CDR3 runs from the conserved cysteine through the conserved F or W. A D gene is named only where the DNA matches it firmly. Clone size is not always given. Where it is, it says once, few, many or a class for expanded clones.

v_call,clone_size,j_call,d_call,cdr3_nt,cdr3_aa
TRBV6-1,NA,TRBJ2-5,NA,TGTGCCAGCAGGATCGCGGGGCAAGAGACCCAGTACTTC,CASRIAGQETQYF
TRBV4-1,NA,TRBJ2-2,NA,TGCGCCAGCAGCCCCCAGATGACAGCGAACACCGGGGAGCTGTTTTTT,CASSPQMTANTGELFF
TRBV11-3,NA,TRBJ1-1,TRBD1,TGTGCCAGCAGCTTAGTCAGTAACAGGGGCACTGAAGCTTTCTTT,CASSLVSNRGTEAFF
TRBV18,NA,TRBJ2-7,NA,TGTGCCAGCTCACTCCCCGGGGGAAACAACGAGCAGTACTTC,CASSLPGGNNEQYF
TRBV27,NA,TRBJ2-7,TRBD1,TGTGCCAGCAGTTCGAACCGCGGGACAGGGATCCACGAGCAGTACTTC,CASSSNRGTGIHEQYF
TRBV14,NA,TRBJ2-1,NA,TGTGCCAGCAGCCGACTACCGGCTTGGAAAAATGAGCAGTTCTTC,CASSRLPAWKNEQFF
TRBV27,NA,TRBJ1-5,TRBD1,TGTGCCAGCAGAAAACAGGGGGAGGGTCAGCCCCAGCATTTT,CASRKQGEGQPQHF
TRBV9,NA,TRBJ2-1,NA,TGTGCCAGCAGCGTAGACCCGGGAACCTCGTACAATGAGCAGTTCTTC,CASSVDPGTSYNEQFF
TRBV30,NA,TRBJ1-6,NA,TGTGCCTGGAGCCCCGGCAGGCCCGATTCACCCCTCCACTTT,CAWSPGRPDSPLHF
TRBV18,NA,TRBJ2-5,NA,TGTGCCAGCTCACCGGAGCTGGGAGACCAAGAGACCCAGTACTTC,CASSPELGDQETQYF
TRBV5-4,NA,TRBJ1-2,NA,TGTGCCAGCAGCTTGGGGTTTGGGGGGTTACCTAACTATGGCTACACCTTC,CASSLGFGGLPNYGYTF
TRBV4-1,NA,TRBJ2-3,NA,TGCGCCAGCAGCCTTCAGCAGGGACACACAGATACGCAGTATTTT,CASSLQQGHTDTQYF
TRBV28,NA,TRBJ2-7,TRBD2,TGTGCCAGCAGTGTTTTTGCGGGAGGTGCCTACGAGCAGTACTTC,CASSVFAGGAYEQYF
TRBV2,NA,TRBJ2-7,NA,TGTGCCAGCAGTGTGGACAAAGGAGTCTACGAGCAGTACTTC,CASSVDKGVYEQYF
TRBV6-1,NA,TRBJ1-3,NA,TGTGCCAGCAGTGAATTGCTCGGGGGAAGCTCTGGAAACACCATATATTTT,CASSELLGGSSGNTIYF
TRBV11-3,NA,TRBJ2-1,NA,TGTGCCAGCAGCTTAGATATTCGGTCTCCCTACAATGAGCAGTTCTTC,CASSLDIRSPYNEQFF
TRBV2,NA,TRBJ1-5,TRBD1,TGTGCCGGACAGGCGCCCAATCAGCCCCAGCATTTT,CAGQAPNQPQHF
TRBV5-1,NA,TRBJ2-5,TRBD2,TGCGCCAGCAGAAATGCGGGAGGGCCGCAAGAGACCCAGTACTTC,CASRNAGGPQETQYF
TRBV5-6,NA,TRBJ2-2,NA,TGTGCCAGCAGCTTGTGGTGGGGACTCACCGGGGAGCTGTTTTTT,CASSLWWGLTGELFF
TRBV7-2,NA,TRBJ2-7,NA,TGTGCCAGCAGCTTAGATCGGGGATGGCTCGAGCAGTACTTC,CASSLDRGWLEQYF
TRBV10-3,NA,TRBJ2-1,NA,TGTGCCATCAGTGCCCCGACTTCGGTGCAGTTCTTC,CAISAPTSVQFF
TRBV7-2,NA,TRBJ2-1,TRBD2,TGTGCCAGCAGCACGGGACTAGCGGCTACTGAGCAGTTCTTC,CASSTGLAATEQFF
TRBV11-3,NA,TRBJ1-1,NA,TGTGCCAGCAGCTTAGTGGCAGGGGTGAACACTGAAGCTTTCTTT,CASSLVAGVNTEAFF
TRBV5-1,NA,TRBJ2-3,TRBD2,TGCGCCAGCAGCCAGAGAGCGGGAGCGGCGCGGGATACGCAGTATTTT,CASSQRAGAARDTQYF
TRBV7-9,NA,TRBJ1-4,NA,TGTGCCAGCAGACACCCCGCAGGGGATGAAAAACTGTTTTTT,CASRHPAGDEKLFF
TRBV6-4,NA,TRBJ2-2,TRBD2,TGTGCCAGCAGTGGGGCTAGCGGGGGCCCAAACACCGGGGAGCTGTTTTTT,CASSGASGGPNTGELFF
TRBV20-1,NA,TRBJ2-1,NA,TGCAGTGCTCAATACAATGAGCAGTTCTTC,CSAQYNEQFF
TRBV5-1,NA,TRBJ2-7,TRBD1,TGCGCCAGCAGCTTGGGGACAGGACCCTACGAGCAGTACTTC,CASSLGTGPYEQYF
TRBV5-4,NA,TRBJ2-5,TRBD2,TGTGCCACCCGGGGGGGGCCAATCCAAGAGACCCAGTACTTC,CATRGGPIQETQYF
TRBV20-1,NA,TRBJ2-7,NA,TGCAGTGCTAGGTGGAGCGGTGAGCAGTACTTC,CSARWSGEQYF
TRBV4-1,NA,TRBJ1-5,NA,TGCGCCAGCAGCCAGGGGGGGGGCGGACAGCCCCAGCATTTT,CASSQGGGGQPQHF
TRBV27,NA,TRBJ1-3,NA,TGTGCCAGCAGTTTATCGAGGAGGCCTGGAAACACCATATATTTT,CASSLSRRPGNTIYF
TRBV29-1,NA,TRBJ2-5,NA,TGCAGCGTGGACAGTCGTTTAGGGGAGACCCAGTACTTC,CSVDSRLGETQYF
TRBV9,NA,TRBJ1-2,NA,TGTGCCAGCAGCAACCCGCCAAGGGGTGGCTACACCTTC,CASSNPPRGGYTF
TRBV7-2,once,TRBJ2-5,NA,TGTGCCAGCAGCTTAGGGGGCCTAGGGATTCAGACCCAGTACTTC,CASSLGGLGIQTQYF
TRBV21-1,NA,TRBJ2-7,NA,TGTGCCAGCAGCAAAAGGGATGCCCGAAAGCGGGAGGTGGGCGAGCAGTACTTC,CASSKRDARKREVGEQYF
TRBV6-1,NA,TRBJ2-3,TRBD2,TGTGCCAGCAGTCTACTAGCGGGGGGAACAGATACGCAGTATTTT,CASSLLAGGTDTQYF
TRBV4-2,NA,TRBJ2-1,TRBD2,TGTGCCAGCAGCCAAGAGACTAGCGGGAGCTACAATGAGCAGTTCTTC,CASSQETSGSYNEQFF
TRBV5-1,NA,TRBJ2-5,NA,TGCGCCAGCAGCGTAATGGACAGCACAGAGACCCAGTACTTC,CASSVMDSTETQYF
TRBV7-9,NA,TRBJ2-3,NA,TGTGCCAGCAGCTTAGTCAGGCAAGGCGATACGCAGTATTTT,CASSLVRQGDTQYF
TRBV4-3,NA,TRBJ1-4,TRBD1,TGCGCCAGCAGCCAAGATACCGGGACAGGGAGTGAAAAACTGTTTTTT,CASSQDTGTGSEKLFF
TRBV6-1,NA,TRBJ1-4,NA,TGTGCCAGCAGTGAAGCGAGGGTTGCAACTAATGAAAAACTGTTTTTT,CASSEARVATNEKLFF
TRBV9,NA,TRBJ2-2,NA,TGTGCCAGCAGCCCCAGGGTGTCCGGGGAGCTGTTTTTT,CASSPRVSGELFF
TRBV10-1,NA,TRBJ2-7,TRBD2,TGCGCCAGCAGTGACCAACTAGCGGGAGGTGAGCAGTACTTC,CASSDQLAGGEQYF
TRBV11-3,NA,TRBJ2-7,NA,TGTGCCAGCAGCTGGGATGGAGGCGAGCAGTACTTC,CASSWDGGEQYF
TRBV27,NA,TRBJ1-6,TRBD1,TGTGCCAGCAGTTTATTGTCAGGGGGTCGGAATTCACCCCTCCACTTT,CASSLLSGGRNSPLHF
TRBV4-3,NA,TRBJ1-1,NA,TGCGCCAGCACCAGCGCTGGCGTCGAAGAAGCTTTCTTT,CASTSAGVEEAFF
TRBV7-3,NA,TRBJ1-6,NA,TGTGCCAGCAGCCAGGGAGGGTGGACACCCCTCCACTTT,CASSQGGWTPLHF
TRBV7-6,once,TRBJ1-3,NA,TGTGCCAGCGGGAGGGGTGCTTCTGGAAACACCATATATTTT,CASGRGASGNTIYF
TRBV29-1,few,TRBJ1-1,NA,TGCAGCGTTGGGGGCAGGGGCGTTGGAACTGAAGCTTTCTTT,CSVGGRGVGTEAFF
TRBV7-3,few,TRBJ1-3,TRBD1,TGTGCCAGCAGCCTTACAGGGGGCGCCTCTGGAAACACCATATATTTT,CASSLTGGASGNTIYF
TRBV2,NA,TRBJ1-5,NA,TGTGCCAGCAGTCGGAGAGGCAATCAGCCCCAGCATTTT,CASSRRGNQPQHF
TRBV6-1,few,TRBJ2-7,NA,TGTGCCAGCAGTGAGGGTCAGCGGACTGAGCAGTACTTC,CASSEGQRTEQYF
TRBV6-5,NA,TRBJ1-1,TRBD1,TGTGCCAGCAGGAGGACAGGTGAAGCTTTCTTT,CASRRTGEAFF